The 31 T cell receptor beta chains in this list originate from one sample, sequenced in a study of radiation and T cells in renal cell carcinoma (TCRdb year 2020). The library was made by the immunoSEQ multiplex PCR assay. Sourced from immuneACCESS, this table was stored by TCRdb with only in-frame sequences that have V and J called. A share of the clones is absent; for the studies checked, an unresolved V gene accounts for under half, and the remainder has no known explanation. The sample table holds 150,000 or so clones, of which about 85% were seen once. The top ten clones comprise around 4% of the sample. In the paper's terms, the time point label means: baseline pretreatment blood. According to the study, the label for this sample's treatment or condition signals: 15 Gy SBRT to primary tumor, nephrectomy 4 weeks later. Sequencing used blood, obtained from a patient whose treatment included radiotherapy and nephrectomy. Source of these receptors: a woman in her 70s with renal cell carcinoma.

The chain couples TRBV7-9 to TRBJ2-3, with D unclear. The CDR3 runs 15 residues. V gave up 3 bases and J gave up 0 bases, with 10 bases separating them. Germline V CDR1 and CDR2: SEHNR, FQNEAQ (reference sequence). Here the CDR3 DNA reads TGTGCCAGCAGCTTGGGCGCTCCTAGCACAGATACGCAGTATTTT. This encodes CASSLGAPSTDTQYF.

V is TRBV9 and J is TRBJ2-3, with a weak D call TRBD2 (5 bases). This CDR3 is built from 16 residues. Germline assignment: CDR1 SGDLS and CDR2 YYNGEE. V lost 0 bases and J 1 base, leaving 12 bases between the germline ends. CDR3 in DNA: TGTGCCAGCAGCGTAGAAATAGGCGGGCGCACAGATACGCAGTATTTT. Translation: CASSVEIGGRTDTQYF.

The V call is TRBV7-3, the J call TRBJ2-2, with TRBD2 as a possible D gene (6 bases). Between the trimmed V and J ends, which lost 3 bases and 5 bases, there was a span of 16 bases. Germline V lookup: CDR1 SGHTA, CDR2 FQGTGA. The CDR3 runs to 16 residues. CDR3 amino acids: CASSFGGTRGTGELFF. CDR3 bases: TGTGCCAGCAGCTTCGGGGGAACACGGGGTACCGGGGAGCTGTTTTTT.

The rearrangement joins TRBV4-1 to TRBJ2-3; 8 bases are shared with TRBD2. V gave up 1 base and J gave up 2 bases; unmatched junction bases: 8. CDR1 and CDR2 (germline): MGHRA, YSYEKL. This CDR3 is built from 17 residues. The CDR3 DNA reads as TGCGCCAGCAGCCAAGTAGCTAGCGGGCGCCTCACAGATACGCAGTATTTT. Translated, it gives CASSQVASGRLTDTQYF.

J is TRBJ1-3 and V is TRBV5-6; D not resolved. Germline CDR1 reads SGHDT; CDR2 reads YYEEEE. Trimming removed 2 bases at V and 0 bases at J, with 12 bases between. This CDR3 region has 16 residues. The chain's CDR3 is CASSFFIQSSGNTIYF. Here the CDR3 DNA reads TGTGCCAGCAGCTTCTTCATCCAAAGCTCTGGAAACACCATATATTTT.

The chain recombines TRBV14 with TRBJ2-3, with 7 bases fitting TRBD1. Germline CDR1 reads SGHDN; CDR2 reads FVKESK. There are 18 residues in the CDR3. Germline trimming cut 3 bases from V and 4 bases from J; bases unmatched to any gene: 16. DNA for the CDR3: TGTGCCAGCAGCCAGCCCCCGGACAGGAGTACATTCGCAGATACGCAGTATTTT. It codes for CASSQPPDRSTFADTQYF.

V and J are TRBV19 and TRBJ2-2, with TRBD2 matching 8 bases. The CDR3 length is 16 residues. The ends lost 7 bases at V and 7 bases at J; junction bases unmatched: 14. The V gene's germline CDR1 is LNHDA and CDR2 SQIVND (reference sequence). The DNA for the CDR3 is TGTGCCAGTACAATGAGCCCGGGGCTAGCGGGCGGGGAGCTGTTTTTT. Translation gives CASTMSPGLAGGELFF. The full variable domain, its missing parts supplied by reference TRBV19 and TRBJ2-2, is DGGITQSPKYLFRKEGQNVTLSCEQNLNHDAMYWYRQDPGQGLRLIYYSQIVNDFQKGDIAEGYSVSREKKESFPLTVTSAQKNPTAFYLCASTMSPGLAGGELFFGEGSRLTVL.

This chain uses TRBV30 with TRBJ1-2; no reliable D call. In germline, CDR1 is GTSNPN, CDR2 SVGIG (reference sequence). V dropped 2 bases and J dropped 6 bases, with 7 bases sitting between them. The CDR3 length is 11 residues. The CDR3 region has the DNA TGTGCCTGGAGTCGGACCGATGGCTACACCTTC. Translation gives CAWSRTDGYTF. The variable domain in full, completed from reference TRBV30 and TRBJ1-2, reads SQTIHQWPATLVQPVGSPLSLECTVEGTSNPNLYWYRQAAGRGLQLLFYSVGIGQISSEVPQNLSASRPQDRQFILSSKKLLLSDSGFYLCAWSRTDGYTFGSGTRLTVV.

This chain links TRBV11-3 with TRBJ2-3, with D hard to call. This CDR3 has 13 residues. Germline assignment: CDR1 SGHNT and CDR2 YENEEA. V lost 4 bases to trimming and J lost 6 bases, with 11 bases between them. CDR3 amino acids: CASSSPPPDTQYF. CDR3 DNA: TGTGCCAGCAGCTCTCCCCCCCCCGATACGCAGTATTTT.

This clone occurred once. V and J are TRBV2 and TRBJ1-2; possibly TRBD1 for D (5 bases). The CDR3 is made up of 13 amino acids. V lost 6 bases and J 4 bases, leaving 12 bases between the germline ends. Germline V lookup: CDR1 SNHLY, CDR2 FYNNEI. The CDR3 loop reads CASSRDSAYGYTF. The CDR3 bases are TGTGCCAGCAGCCGGGACTCTGCCTATGGCTACACCTTC.

The CDR3 coding sequence is TGTGCCAGCAGCGTAGTTGGACAGGGCTACGAGCAGTACTTC. This sequence encodes CASSVVGQGYEQYF. The chain links TRBV9 to TRBJ2-7; TRBD1 matches 8 bases. The trim removed 0 bases at V and 3 bases at J, leaving 2 bases unmatched. The CDR3 totals 14 residues. Germline V lookup: CDR1 SGDLS, CDR2 YYNGEE.

This sequence joins TRBV7-8 and TRBJ2-7, with 12 bases fitting TRBD2. This CDR3 is built from 16 residues. Trimming removed 4 bases from V and 3 bases from J; junction bases left unmatched: 7. The germline V gene has CDR1 SGHVS and CDR2 FQNEAQ. For the CDR3, the DNA is TGTGCCAGCAGCTCGACTAGCGGGGGAACGGGCTACGAGCAGTACTTC. This sequence encodes CASSSTSGGTGYEQYF.

V gene TRBV5-1 combines with J gene TRBJ2-1; 8 positions agree with TRBD1. The CDR3 runs to 12 residues. CDR1 and CDR2 from the germline V gene are SGHRS and YFSETQ. Trimming took 0 bases from V and 15 from J; bases not matched to a gene: 5. The CDR3 nucleotides are TGCGCCAGCAGCTTGGAAACAGGGGGTCCGTTCTTC. Protein: CASSLETGGPFF.

The rearrangement joins TRBV5-6 to TRBJ2-3; TRBD1 aligns across 10 bases. J was trimmed by 4 bases and V by 2 bases; bases with no gene match: 7. Germline CDR1 and CDR2: SGHDT and YYEEEE. CDR3 length: 16 residues. The CDR3 nucleotides are TGTGCCAGCAGCTTTCCGGGACAGGGGACGGCAGATACGCAGTATTTT. It yields the protein CASSFPGQGTADTQYF.

This sequence joins TRBV19 and TRBJ1-1; maybe TRBD1 (5 bases). The germline gives CDR1 LNHDA, CDR2 SQIVND (reference sequence). The length of the CDR3 is 15 residues. Trimming shortened V by 3 bases and J by 4 bases, and 15 bases separated the two germline ends. CDR3 protein: CASSMKVGRATEAFF. DNA for the CDR3: TGTGCCAGTAGTATGAAGGTCGGCAGGGCCACTGAAGCTTTCTTT.

This sequence joins TRBV7-8 and TRBJ1-1, with TRBD1 matching 7 bases. This CDR3 is built from 15 residues. Germline CDR1 reads SGHVS; CDR2 reads FQNEAQ. The J segment lost 1 base and the V segment lost 4 bases, leaving 6 bases of the junction unmatched. DNA for the CDR3: TGTGCCAGCAGCTCTACAGGGGCAGGGAACACTGAAGCTTTCTTT. This translates into CASSSTGAGNTEAFF.

The V and J genes are TRBV30 and TRBJ1-1; no reliable D call. In germline, CDR1 is GTSNPN, CDR2 SVGIG (reference sequence). Deletions cut 1 base from V and 0 bases from J, with 15 bases between. This CDR3 comprises 16 residues. The chain's CDR3 is CAWSEGMVLLNTEAFF. The CDR3 coding sequence is TGTGCCTGGAGTGAAGGCATGGTCTTGTTGAACACTGAAGCTTTCTTT. Together with reference TRBV30 and TRBJ1-1, the CDR3 gives the full variable domain: SQTIHQWPATLVQPVGSPLSLECTVEGTSNPNLYWYRQAAGRGLQLLFYSVGIGQISSEVPQNLSASRPQDRQFILSSKKLLLSDSGFYLCAWSEGMVLLNTEAFFGQGTRLTVV.

The chain carries TRBV5-1 and TRBJ2-3; 7 positions match TRBD1. Germline V CDR1 and CDR2: SGHRS, YFSETQ. Trimming at V came to 3 bases and at J to 5 bases, leaving 12 bases not matched to a gene. This CDR3 is built from 16 residues. In DNA form, the CDR3 reads TGCGCCAGCAGCTGGGGATCAGGGGGAAGGGGAGATACGCAGTATTTT. Translation gives CASSWGSGGRGDTQYF.

CDR3 sequence reads: CASSQRVVGNSPLHF. Here the CDR3 DNA reads TGCGCCAGCAGCCAAAGGGTGGTCGGAAATTCACCCCTCCACTTT. The chain joins TRBV4-1 to TRBJ1-6; D not resolved. The CDR3 sequence is 15 residues long. Germline CDR1 is MGHRA and CDR2 is YSYEKL. Deletions cut 2 bases from V and 7 bases from J, with 12 bases between.

This chain uses TRBV25-1 with TRBJ1-2; 7 nucleotides match TRBD1. The CDR3 totals 12 residues. Per the germline V gene, CDR1 is MGHDK and CDR2 is SYGVNS. The V and J ends lost 5 bases and 8 bases, in that order; junction bases with no gene match: 5. The CDR3 loop reads CASSRGTDGYTF. The CDR3 nucleotides read TGTGCCAGCAGTAGAGGGACAGACGGCTACACCTTC.

The chain is built from TRBV7-9 and TRBJ1-2, with 9 bases that match TRBD1. Germline CDR1 is SEHNR and CDR2 is FQNEAQ (reference sequence). J lost 7 bases, V lost 5 bases, and 11 bases had no gene match. The CDR3 consists of 15 residues. CDR3 protein: CASSPQEQGASGYTF. CDR3 in DNA: TGTGCCAGCAGCCCCCAGGAACAGGGGGCGAGTGGCTACACCTTC.

As regards this clone: The sample contains more than one DNA sequence encoding this CDR3. The chain links TRBV11-3 to TRBJ1-1; D gene ambiguous. Trimming removed 3 bases at V and 2 bases at J, with 7 bases between. CDR3 length: 13 amino acids. Germline values: CDR1 SGHNT, CDR2 YENEEA. As DNA, the CDR3 is TGTGCCAGCAGCTTTGGGAGAAACACTGAAGCTTTCTTT. This translates into CASSFGRNTEAFF.

This chain uses TRBV5-4 with TRBJ2-5; D uncertain. Germline V lookup: CDR1 SGHNT, CDR2 YYREEE (reference sequence). This CDR3 spans 11 amino acids. Trimming removed 2 bases from V and 5 bases from J, with 4 bases in between. The CDR3 here is CASSFEETQYF. The CDR3 DNA follows: TGTGCCAGCAGCTTCGAGGAGACCCAGTACTTC.

V usage is TRBV5-4 and J usage is TRBJ1-5; D is undetermined. V shed 5 bases and J shed 9 bases, with 9 bases lying between them. This CDR3 has 11 amino acids. CDR1 and CDR2 from the germline V gene are SGHNT and YYREEE (reference sequence). CDR3 region: CASRLVLPQHF. For the CDR3, the DNA is TGTGCCAGCAGACTCGTCTTGCCCCAGCATTTT.

The V and J genes are TRBV6-6 and TRBJ2-3, with D perhaps being TRBD1 or TRBD2 (5 bases each). CDR3 length equals 14 residues. With 7 bases removed from V and 0 bases from J, the gap between germline ends came to 11 bases. Germline V CDR1 and CDR2: MNHNY, SVGAGI (reference sequence). The CDR3 DNA sequence: TGTGCCAGCATGGGACCAGCTAGCACAGATACGCAGTATTTT. It encodes CASMGPASTDTQYF.

The chain is built from TRBV5-6 and TRBJ2-3; D gene unclear. The germline V gene has CDR1 SGHDT and CDR2 YYEEEE. The CDR3 runs 13 residues. V lost 2 bases to trimming and J lost 4 bases, with 8 bases between them. The CDR3 DNA sequence: TGTGCCAGCAGCTTCCCCCTCTCAGATACGCAGTATTTT. It translates to CASSFPLSDTQYF.

The chain has TRBV10-2 and TRBJ2-1, with 13 bases fitting TRBD2. Germline CDR1 is WSHSY and CDR2 is SAAADI. This CDR3 has 16 residues. V gave up 4 bases and J gave up 7 bases; unmatched junction bases: 7. The CDR3 protein is CASSAATSGGPNEQFF. The CDR3 nucleotides read TGCGCCAGCAGTGCCGCGACTAGCGGGGGGCCTAATGAGCAGTTCTTC.

The chain is built from TRBV7-2 and TRBJ1-1, with TRBD1 identical over 8 bases. The length of the CDR3 is 16 residues. V was clipped by 0 bases and J by 2 bases; unmatched bases: 5. CDR1 is SGHTA, CDR2 FQGNSA, per germline. The CDR3 protein is CASSLAGTGLNTEAFF. The CDR3, as DNA: TGTGCCAGCAGCTTAGCGGGGACAGGTCTAAACACTGAAGCTTTCTTT.

V and J are TRBV5-4 and TRBJ2-7, with D unclear. The CDR3 totals 13 residues. V gave up 3 bases and J gave up 0 bases, with 7 bases separating them. Germline values: CDR1 SGHNT, CDR2 YYREEE (reference sequence). CDR3 region: CASSSGSSYEQYF. The CDR3 DNA reads TGTGCCAGCAGCTCCGGCAGCTCCTACGAGCAGTACTTC.

The V and J genes are TRBV7-2 and TRBJ2-1; D is unresolved. Germline lookup yields CDR1 SGHTA and CDR2 FQGNSA. CDR3 length equals 16 residues. Trimming cost V 1 base and J 0 bases, with 10 bases left between them. The CDR3 sequence is CASSLDRASSYNEQFF. CDR3 bases: TGTGCCAGCAGCTTAGATAGGGCCTCCTCCTACAATGAGCAGTTCTTC.

The V gene is TRBV29-1, the J gene TRBJ1-2; D gene ambiguous. CDR1 and CDR2 from the germline V gene are SQVTM and ANQGSEA. The CDR3 totals 12 residues. Trimming removed 2 bases from V and 5 bases from J, with 9 bases in between. CDR3 coding DNA: TGCAGCGTTGAATCCTGGGCGTATGGCTACACCTTC. It encodes CSVESWAYGYTF.